This TCR beta chain was sequenced for a study of vaccination effects on CD4 cells after COVID-19. Whole-study context: Everyone in the study got two shots of either the BNT162b2 or mRNA-1273 vaccine. The study's findings and limits: The study found marked clonal contraction of infection- and vaccine-induced clones late after vaccination. Common cold coronaviruses were cross-recognized by only 1 of 255 vaccine-induced clones in healthy vaccinees.

Germline V gene lookup returns CDR1 GTSNPN and CDR2 SVGIG (reference sequence). V lost 2 bases to trimming and J lost 6 bases, with 13 bases between them. There are 13 residues in the CDR3. Method: immunoSEQ multiplex PCR; TCRdb's copy keeps in-frame clones and lacks some. The sample shows more than 40,000 clones, around 77% of them seen only once. A note on this clone: Its antigen remains unknown.

Viral peptide pools were used in the ViraFEST assay to expand antigen-specific CD4+ T cells, and sequencing came afterward. The authors isolated CD4+ T cells after around nine days of culture. In the vaccine recipients, nucleocapsid antibodies were negative and there was no prior SARS-CoV-2 infection. Peptides at roughly 10 ug/ml and IL-2 at 10 IU/ml were added to some 2 million PBMC per well. This receptor was taken from a human donor who received a COVID-19 vaccine. The chain links TRBV30 to TRBJ1-2; a weak D match, TRBD1 (5 bases). The sample consisted of CD4+ T cells from PBMCs cultured with HCoV-NL63 spike peptides, taken before COVID-19 vaccination. CDR3 nucleotide sequence: TGTGCCTGGAGTTACCAGGGTATTGATGGCTACACCTTC. It translates to CAWSYQGIDGYTF.